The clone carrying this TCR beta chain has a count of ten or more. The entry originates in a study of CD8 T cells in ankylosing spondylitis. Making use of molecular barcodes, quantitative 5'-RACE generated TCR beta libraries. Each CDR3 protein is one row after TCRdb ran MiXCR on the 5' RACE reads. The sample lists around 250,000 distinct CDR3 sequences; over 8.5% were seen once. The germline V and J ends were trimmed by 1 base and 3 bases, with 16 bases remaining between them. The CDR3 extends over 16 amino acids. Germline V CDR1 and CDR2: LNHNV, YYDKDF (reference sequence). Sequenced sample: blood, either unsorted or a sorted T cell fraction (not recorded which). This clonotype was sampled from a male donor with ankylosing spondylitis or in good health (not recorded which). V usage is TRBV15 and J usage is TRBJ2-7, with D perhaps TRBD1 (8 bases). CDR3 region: CATSRGTGGGYYEQYF. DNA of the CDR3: TGTGCCACCAGCAGAGGTACAGGGGGGGGATACTACGAGCAGTACTTC.